This TCR beta chain was recorded in a study of identical twins. The study's findings and limits: Excess sharing between twins was weaker in beta out-of-frame sequences.

There were only healthy Caucasians among the donors. Unique molecular identifiers were present on cDNA, and template switching added a universal primer site. TCRdb redid the calling of the 5' RACE reads with MiXCR, one entry per CDR3 protein. The table lists 1.5 million to 2 million distinct CDR3 sequences, roughly a third of them singletons. This clonotype has only a few counts. The antigen remains undetermined. The CDR3 totals 15 residues. Germline CDR1 is LGHDT and CDR2 is YNNKEL (reference sequence). V was clipped by 4 bases and J by 3 bases; unmatched bases: 5. The genes are TRBV3-1 and TRBJ2-7; TRBD2 matches 11 bases. The specimen was cord blood. This TCR came from a newborn girl in good health. The CDR3 region has the DNA TGTGCCAGCAGCCCTAGGGGACTAGCGGACTACGAGCAGTACTTC. Translating it yields CASSPRGLADYEQYF.